This T cell receptor (beta chain) is drawn from a study of post-analysis software for immune sequencing data. General study findings and limits: TRBV5-6, TRBV5-1 and TRBV20-1 were among four or five TRBV segments more frequent in patients than controls.

Built from TCR beta cDNA, the libraries had unique molecular identifiers in them. TCRdb re-called the PCR reads through MiXCR, storing one row per CDR3 protein. Of hundreds of thousands of distinct CDR3 sequences listed, roughly 45% are singletons. CDR3 length equals 17 residues. Germline assignment: CDR1 MGHRA and CDR2 YSYEKL. The V end was cut by 1 base, the J end by 4 bases, with 19 bases between. Details on this clonotype: Its target is unknown.

This clonotype was obtained from a girl aged 5-17 years with multiple sclerosis. Material for sequencing was blood. The rearrangement uses TRBV4-1 and TRBJ1-2, with D tentatively TRBD1 (5 bases). CDR3 in amino acids: CASSQVQARQGSYGYTF. The DNA for the CDR3 is TGCGCCAGCAGCCAAGTTCAGGCCCGGCAGGGAAGCTATGGCTACACCTTC.